This passage covers 22 T cell receptor beta chains from one sample sequenced in a study of control samples from healthy donors and cancer patients. Assay: immunoSEQ multiplex PCR; the TCRdb copy retains only in-frame clones and omits some. The sample has around 130,000 clones; roughly 90% are singletons. Sequencing was performed on PBMCs. These receptors originate from a man aged 50 to 60 with head and neck cancer.

The chain employs TRBV5-5 and TRBJ1-6, with a tentative D call TRBD1 (5 bases). Trimming took off 6 bases at V and 9 bases at J, with 16 bases between the two ends. From germline, CDR1 is SGHKS and CDR2 YYEKEE (reference sequence). The CDR3 consists of 14 residues. The DNA of the CDR3 is TGTGCCAGCACCACGGACACTGGAGGTTCACCCCTCCACTTT. It codes for CASTTDTGGSPLHF.

V usage is TRBV10-2 and J usage is TRBJ2-7, with 7 bases lining up with TRBD2. V shed 4 bases, J shed 4 bases, and the junction held 4 bases outside the gene matches. Germline loops: CDR1 WSHSY, CDR2 SAAADI. This CDR3 is 13 amino acids long. In DNA, the CDR3 is TGCGCCAGCAGTGTAGGGACTAAATACGAGCAGTACTTC. Its translation: CASSVGTKYEQYF.

The chain recombines TRBV15 with TRBJ1-4; 7 bases agree with TRBD1. Germline V CDR1 and CDR2: LNHNV, YYDKDF (reference sequence). V trimming: 3 bases; J trimming: 5 bases; junction bases outside the gene matches: 6. The CDR3 has 15 residues. CDR3 sequence (DNA): TGTGCCACCAGCAGGGACAGGACACAAAATGAAAAACTGTTTTTT. Residues: CATSRDRTQNEKLFF.

In its sample, this clone was seen a few times. V and J are TRBV6-5 and TRBJ1-1, with a tentative D call TRBD1 (6 bases). The CDR3 spans 14 residues. With 6 bases removed from V and 0 bases from J, the gap between germline ends came to 11 bases. Germline lookup yields CDR1 MNHEY and CDR2 SVGAGI. This CDR3 is CASRRQEMNTEAFF. CDR3 DNA: TGTGCCAGCAGAAGACAGGAGATGAACACTGAAGCTTTCTTT.

Worth noting for this clone: Additional DNA sequences in this sample encode the identical CDR3. The gene calls are TRBV6-1 and TRBJ2-1; TRBD1 is a possible D gene (6 bases). The length of the CDR3 is 14 residues. Per the germline V gene, CDR1 is MNHNS and CDR2 is SASEGT. Trimming took off 2 bases at V and 5 bases at J, with 10 bases between the two ends. CDR3 amino acids: CASSERHRDNEQFF. The CDR3 DNA reads TGTGCCAGCAGTGAAAGGCACAGGGACAATGAGCAGTTCTTC.

This chain joins TRBV3-1 (or the pseudogene TRBV3-2) and TRBJ2-7, with D perhaps TRBD1 (6 bases). Germline lookup yields CDR1 LGHDT and CDR2 YNNKEL (reference sequence). V lost 5 bases and J 0 bases, leaving 11 bases between the germline ends. The CDR3 is made up of 14 amino acids. Written as DNA, the CDR3 is TGTGCCAGCAGCAGAAACAGGGTCTCCTACGAGCAGTACTTC. This sequence encodes CASSRNRVSYEQYF.

The chain carries TRBV5-5 and TRBJ1-1; D is unresolved. The CDR3 is 13 residues long. V lost 6 bases and J 0 bases, leaving 9 bases between the germline ends. Germline loops: CDR1 SGHKS, CDR2 YYEKEE (reference sequence). The CDR3 DNA reads as TGTGCCAGCACCCGAGGGTTGAACACTGAAGCTTTCTTT. Amino acids: CASTRGLNTEAFF.

The gene calls are TRBV5-1 and TRBJ2-1, with 8 bases matching TRBD2. The CDR3 covers 15 residues. Looked up from germline, CDR1 is SGHRS and CDR2 is YFSETQ. Trimming removed 3 bases from V and 5 bases from J; junction bases left unmatched: 7. This chain's CDR3 is CASSWTSQGNNEQFF. The CDR3 region has the DNA TGCGCCAGCAGCTGGACTAGCCAAGGAAACAATGAGCAGTTCTTC.

The chain has TRBV9 and TRBJ2-5; 8 positions agree with TRBD2. The CDR3 loop spans 17 amino acids. J gave up 5 bases and V 0 bases, and 12 bases lay outside the gene matches. Germline values: CDR1 SGDLS, CDR2 YYNGEE. CDR3 protein: CASSVGLAGTRGETQYF. The CDR3 nucleotides are TGTGCCAGCAGCGTAGGGTTAGCGGGGACACGAGGTGAGACCCAGTACTTC.

The chain couples TRBV7-2 to TRBJ1-2; D remains ambiguous. CDR1 SGHTA and CDR2 FQGNSA come from the germline V gene. CDR3 length: 14 amino acids. Trimming cost V 2 bases and J 4 bases, with 11 bases left between them. CDR3 region: CASSLNGQAYGYTF. As DNA, the CDR3 is TGTGCCAGCAGCTTAAACGGGCAGGCCTATGGCTACACCTTC.

Here the CDR3 reads CASTPQEAGANTDTQYF. The CDR3 DNA reads TGTGCCAGCACCCCCCAAGAAGCGGGGGCCAACACAGATACGCAGTATTTT. This rearrangement joins TRBV9 to TRBJ2-3; 8 bases match TRBD2. This CDR3 is built from 17 residues. Per the germline V gene, CDR1 is SGDLS and CDR2 is YYNGEE. V was pared by 6 bases and J by 2 bases, with 14 bases of the junction left unmatched.

J is TRBJ1-4 and V is TRBV28, with a tentative D call TRBD1 (5 bases). Germline assignment: CDR1 MDHEN and CDR2 SYDVKM. Between the trimmed V and J ends, which lost 6 bases and 0 bases, there was a span of 17 bases. The CDR3 is 17 amino acids. The CDR3 nucleotides read TGTGCCAGCAGCGACCAAAGAGGGGAAGCAACTAATGAAAAACTGTTTTTT. Residues: CASSDQRGEATNEKLFF.

The table lists this clone with a few counts. The rearrangement links TRBV30 to TRBJ1-5; D is possibly TRBD1 (6 bases). The germline V gene has CDR1 GTSNPN and CDR2 SVGIG (reference sequence). The CDR3 consists of 13 residues. V was clipped by 4 bases and J by 7 bases, with 14 bases between them. CDR3 residues: CAWTSTGSQPQHF. In DNA form, the CDR3 reads TGTGCCTGGACTTCGACAGGTTCGCAGCCCCAGCATTTT.

This clone appeared a single time. The J gene is TRBJ1-3, the V gene TRBV19; D is undetermined. The length of the CDR3 is 15 residues. Per the germline V gene, CDR1 is LNHDA and CDR2 is SQIVND (reference sequence). Trimming left V 1 base short and J 0 bases short, with 7 bases between. This CDR3 reads CASSIGQYSGNTIYF. CDR3 nucleotides: TGTGCCAGTAGTATAGGCCAGTACTCTGGAAACACCATATATTTT.

The chain is built from TRBV24-1 and TRBJ2-5; 10 bases map to TRBD2. Per the germline V gene, CDR1 is KGHDR and CDR2 is SFDVKD. V lost 4 bases to trimming and J lost 2 bases; unmatched junction nucleotides: 6. This CDR3 has 16 residues. Here the CDR3 reads CATSEGSGREQETQYF. The CDR3 bases are TGTGCCACCAGTGAGGGGAGCGGGAGGGAACAAGAGACCCAGTACTTC.

The chain uses TRBV10-3 and TRBJ2-4; a possible D gene is TRBD1 (6 bases). CDR3 length equals 17 residues. Germline V gene sequence: CDR1 ENHRY, CDR2 SYGVKD. V lost 0 bases to trimming and J lost 0 bases, with 12 bases between them. This CDR3 reads CAISESTGTLAKNIQYF. DNA for the CDR3: TGTGCCATCAGTGAGTCAACAGGGACCCTAGCCAAAAACATTCAGTACTTC.

V and J are TRBV19 and TRBJ1-1, with D possibly being TRBD1 (6 bases). Trimming removed 7 bases at V and 4 bases at J, with 31 bases between. Germline loops: CDR1 LNHDA, CDR2 SQIVND (reference sequence). There are 19 residues in the CDR3. CDR3 amino acids: CASIRGGSRGYWSITEAFF. CDR3 DNA: TGTGCCAGTATCCGAGGCGGGAGCAGGGGCTACTGGAGTATCACTGAAGCTTTCTTT.

In its sample, this clone was seen a few times. CDR3 sequence (DNA): TGTGCCAGCTCTAGCCTGCAGGGCACCACAGATACGCAGTATTTT. Encoded protein: CASSSLQGTTDTQYF. V usage is TRBV18 and J usage is TRBJ2-3; tentatively, D is TRBD1 (5 bases). Germline V gene sequence: CDR1 KGHSH, CDR2 LQKENI. V lost 6 bases and J lost 2, with 15 bases in between. The CDR3 totals 15 residues.

On this clone itself: The junction departs from the called germline gene at one end, perhaps through a read error. Additional DNA sequences in this sample encode the identical CDR3. The rearrangement links TRBV7-7 to TRBJ2-3; 8 bases map to TRBD2. This CDR3 is built from 14 residues. Germline V gene sequence: CDR1 SSHAT, CDR2 FNYEAQ (reference sequence). The CDR3 loop is CASSLGLAGDTQYF. The CDR3 DNA is TGTGCTAGCAGCTTAGGGCTAGCGGGTGATACGCAGTACTTT.

The chain employs TRBV19 and TRBJ2-2; D call uncertain. This CDR3 has 15 amino acids. V lost 1 base and J lost 1, with 7 bases in between. CDR1 and CDR2 from the germline V gene are LNHDA and SQIVND (reference sequence). CDR3 nucleotides: TGTGCCAGTAGTATAGGGACGGTGAACACCGGGGAGCTGTTTTTT. Amino acids: CASSIGTVNTGELFF.

The chain combines TRBV10-2 with TRBJ2-2; 10 bases agree with TRBD2. Germline V gives CDR1 WSHSY, CDR2 SAAADI. Trimming removed 4 bases from V and 1 base from J; junction bases left unmatched: 0. CDR3 length: 15 residues. This CDR3 reads CASSVAGGNTGELFF. CDR3 DNA sequence: TGCGCCAGCAGTGTAGCGGGGGGGAACACCGGGGAGCTGTTTTTT.

This clone is a singleton in its sample. This chain joins TRBV11-3 and TRBJ2-3; 11 positions agree with TRBD2. The CDR3 has 16 residues. Germline loops: CDR1 SGHNT, CDR2 YENEEA. After removal of 3 bases from V and 1 base from J, the junction contained 3 bases not matched to a gene. The CDR3 region is CASSFATSGGTDTQYF. CDR3 bases: TGTGCCAGCAGCTTCGCGACTAGCGGGGGCACAGATACGCAGTATTTT.